Following are 25 T cell receptor beta chains from one sample sequenced in a study of blood T cell repertoires in COVID-19. TCRdb keeps only in-frame clones here, not all; method: immunoSEQ multiplex PCR. The table lists roughly 300,000 clones, 80% to 90% of them singletons, with 5.3% in the top ten. The specimen sequenced was PBMCs or T cells enriched from blood (not recorded which). The receptors were sampled from a woman in her twenties or thirties who had recovered from COVID-19.

This chain joins TRBV6-5 and TRBJ1-6; possibly TRBD1 for D (5 bases). The CDR3 is 15 amino acids. The V gene's germline CDR1 is MNHEY and CDR2 SVGAGI. Trimming cost V 0 bases and J 13 bases, with 16 bases left between them. The CDR3 bases are TGTGCCAGCAGTTACTCGGGCAGGGAGGTTTGGCCCCTCCACTTT. Amino acids: CASSYSGREVWPLHF.

The chain is built from TRBV4-1 and TRBJ1-1; tentatively, D is TRBD1 (6 bases). The V gene's germline CDR1 is MGHRA and CDR2 YSYEKL. The V gene lost 2 bases and the J gene lost 7 bases, with 17 bases spanning the gap. The CDR3 runs 15 residues. CDR3 residues: CASSQPFQGLGEAFF. DNA for the CDR3: TGCGCCAGCAGCCAACCCTTCCAGGGGTTGGGTGAAGCTTTCTTT.

The chain couples TRBV11-2 to TRBJ2-2, with D maybe TRBD2 (5 bases). The V gene's germline CDR1 is SGHAT and CDR2 FQNNGV. This CDR3 has 16 residues. V lost 5 bases, J lost 0 bases, and 13 bases lay in between. CDR3 nucleotides: TGTGCCAGCAGCCGCCGAGAGGGAGCGAACACCGGGGAGCTGTTTTTT. This gives the protein CASSRREGANTGELFF.

This rearrangement joins TRBV7-9 to TRBJ1-2, with no clear D. CDR1 and CDR2 from the germline V gene are SEHNR and FQNEAQ (reference sequence). V was pared by 3 bases and J by 0 bases, with 11 bases between. The CDR3 is 15 residues long. The CDR3 DNA follows: TGTGCCAGCAGCTTTGGTAGTCTACCTAACTATGGCTACACCTTC. Encoded protein: CASSFGSLPNYGYTF.

The genes are TRBV30 and TRBJ1-5; 7 bases line up with TRBD1. The CDR3 spans 14 residues. After removal of 5 bases from V and 0 bases from J, the junction contained 4 bases not matched to a gene. CDR1 and CDR2 from the germline V gene are GTSNPN and SVGIG (reference sequence). The CDR3 region has the DNA TGTGCCTGGGCCACAGGGGTTAGCAATCAGCCCCAGCATTTT. Translating gives CAWATGVSNQPQHF.

V gene TRBV9 combines with J gene TRBJ2-5, with D possibly TRBD2 on 6 matching bases. Germline lookup yields CDR1 SGDLS and CDR2 YYNGEE. The CDR3 consists of 14 residues. The V end lost 0 bases, the J end lost 4 bases, and 10 bases lay between the germline ends. CDR3 sequence: CASSVGYGRETQYF. CDR3 DNA: TGTGCCAGCAGCGTAGGTTACGGGAGAGAGACCCAGTACTTC.

The genes are TRBV27 and TRBJ2-1, with D possibly TRBD2 on 5 matching bases. CDR3 length equals 12 residues. With 3 bases removed from V and 6 bases from J, the gap between germline ends came to 6 bases. Germline CDR1 reads MNHEY; CDR2 reads SMNVEV (reference sequence). CDR3 bases: TGTGCCAGCAGTTTTGCGGGCAATGAGCAGTTCTTC. Translating it yields CASSFAGNEQFF.

The rearrangement joins TRBV6-5 to TRBJ1-1; 7 bases map to TRBD1. Germline V lookup: CDR1 MNHEY, CDR2 SVGAGI. Losses at the gene ends were 6 bases for V and 4 bases for J; bases not matched to a gene: 8. The CDR3 covers 14 residues. The CDR3 region is CASSVGQQGTEAFF. The CDR3 bases are TGTGCCAGCAGCGTGGGACAGCAGGGCACTGAAGCTTTCTTT.

The chain is built from TRBV5-1 and TRBJ1-1; D is perhaps TRBD1 (6 bases). V dropped 4 bases and J dropped 1 base, with 14 bases sitting between them. CDR3 size: 15 residues. Germline values: CDR1 SGHRS, CDR2 YFSETQ. The CDR3 nucleotides are TGCGCCAGCAGCGCCTCGACAGGACGGAACACTGAAGCTTTCTTT. Its protein is CASSASTGRNTEAFF.

The chain has TRBV10-3 and TRBJ2-7; D possibly corresponds to TRBD1 (8 bases). Trimming removed 3 bases at V and 3 bases at J, with 15 bases between. CDR3 length equals 15 residues. CDR1 is ENHRY and CDR2 is SYGVKD in the germline V gene. The CDR3 sequence is CAISELTGGGYEQYF. In nucleotides, the CDR3 is TGTGCCATCAGTGAACTCACAGGGGGGGGCTACGAGCAGTACTTC.

The gene calls are TRBV4-3 and TRBJ2-5, with 7 bases lining up with TRBD1. CDR3 length: 15 amino acids. The germline V gene encodes CDR1 LGHNA and CDR2 YSLEER. With V trimmed by 0 bases and J by 4 bases, 5 bases remained unmatched. The CDR3 DNA reads as TGCGCCAGCAGCCAAGAGGGCGCAGGGGGAGAGACCCAGTACTTC. This translates into CASSQEGAGGETQYF.

This chain connects TRBV2 to TRBJ1-1, with a possible D match to TRBD1 (5 bases). CDR3 size: 14 residues. Germline CDR1 reads SNHLY; CDR2 reads FYNNEI. Trimming left V 3 bases short and J 3 bases short, with 11 bases between. CDR3 DNA sequence: TGTGCCAGCAGTGATGGTGTAGGGGACACTGAAGCTTTCTTT. Protein sequence: CASSDGVGDTEAFF.

This chain connects TRBV13 to TRBJ1-4; 10 bases fit TRBD1. V was pared by 1 base and J by 3 bases, with 8 bases of the junction left unmatched. The CDR3 is 18 amino acids. Germline loops: CDR1 PRHDT, CDR2 FYEKMQ (reference sequence). CDR3 DNA sequence: TGTGCCAGCAGCTTAGTGGGACAGGGGCTTGAGGCTAATGAAAAACTGTTTTTT. This translates into CASSLVGQGLEANEKLFF. Complete variable domain (other parts from reference TRBV13 and TRBJ1-4): AAGVIQSPRHLIKEKRETATLKCYPIPRHDTVYWYQQGPGQDPQFLISFYEKMQSDKGSIPDRFSAQQFSDYHSELNMSSLELGDSALYFCASSLVGQGLEANEKLFFGSGTQLSVL.

The chain links TRBV9 to TRBJ2-2; 8 nucleotides match TRBD2. Germline-derived CDR1 and CDR2 are SGDLS and YYNGEE. J was trimmed by 7 bases and V by 6 bases; bases with no gene match: 14. The CDR3 has 16 residues. The CDR3 nucleotides are TGTGCCAGCACCGTCAGGGCGGGGGGCCCCCTCGGGGAGCTGTTTTTT. Encoded protein: CASTVRAGGPLGELFF.

The chain carries TRBV15 and TRBJ2-5; weak D call: TRBD2 (6 bases). This CDR3 region has 16 residues. CDR1 is LNHNV, CDR2 YYDKDF, per germline (reference sequence). V lost 3 bases, J lost 5 bases, and 19 bases lay in between. The CDR3 loop is CATSRDGGYRGETQYF. Here the CDR3 DNA reads TGTGCCACCAGCAGGGACGGGGGTTACAGAGGGGAGACCCAGTACTTC. Together with reference TRBV15 and TRBJ2-5, the CDR3 gives the full variable domain: DAMVIQNPRYQVTQFGKPVTLSCSQTLNHNVMYWYQQKSSQAPKLLFHYYDKDFNNEADTPDNFQSRRPNTSFCFLDIRSPGLGDTAMYLCATSRDGGYRGETQYFGPGTRLLVL.

This clone was seen only a few times. The chain joins TRBV29-1 to TRBJ1-6, with a tentative D call TRBD1 (6 bases). Germline assignment: CDR1 SQVTM and CDR2 ANQGSEA. Trimming shortened V by 4 bases and J by 8 bases, and 12 bases separated the two germline ends. The CDR3 is 13 amino acids. DNA for the CDR3: TGCAGCGTTGCACAGGGTACAGATTCACCCCTCCACTTT. Its protein is CSVAQGTDSPLHF.

The chain links TRBV6-5 to TRBJ1-2, with D hard to call. The CDR3 has 11 amino acids. The V gene's germline CDR1 is MNHEY and CDR2 SVGAGI. Deletions cut 6 bases from V and 9 bases from J, with 11 bases between. The CDR3 DNA reads TGTGCCAGCAGGGAGATGATGAGCTACACCTTC. This gives the protein CASREMMSYTF.

The V gene is TRBV7-8, the J gene TRBJ2-7, with a weak D call TRBD2 (6 bases). Trimming took off 5 bases at V and 4 bases at J, with 18 bases between the two ends. Germline-derived CDR1 and CDR2 are SGHVS and FQNEAQ. This CDR3 comprises 15 residues. The CDR3 DNA reads as TGTGCCAGCAGCCCCAGACTAGGGGCCACATACGAGCAGTACTTC. It specifies CASSPRLGATYEQYF.

This clone appeared a few times. The chain recombines TRBV24-1 with TRBJ2-1; 9 bases agree with TRBD1. Germline V gene lookup returns CDR1 KGHDR and CDR2 SFDVKD. CDR3 length: 16 amino acids. V dropped 3 bases and J dropped 2; count of bases not matched to a gene: 4. This CDR3 reads CATSDPGQGPYNEQFF. The CDR3 bases are TGTGCCACCAGTGATCCCGGACAGGGGCCCTACAATGAGCAGTTCTTC.

The rearrangement joins TRBV5-1 to TRBJ1-5; D may be TRBD1 (5 bases). The CDR3 runs to 16 residues. The germline gives CDR1 SGHRS, CDR2 YFSETQ. V lost 0 bases to trimming and J lost 1 base, with 11 bases between them. Written as DNA, the CDR3 is TGCGCCAGCAGCTTGGAGGGGTCAGGCAGCAATCAGCCCCAGCATTTT. Translating it yields CASSLEGSGSNQPQHF.

The chain combines TRBV30 with TRBJ2-3; 7 bases line up with TRBD1. The germline CDR1 and CDR2 sequences are GTSNPN and SVGIG (reference sequence). The CDR3 has 13 residues. The J segment lost 4 bases and the V segment lost 5 bases, leaving 6 bases of the junction unmatched. The CDR3 reads CAWRQGYADTQYF. CDR3 in DNA: TGTGCCTGGCGACAGGGTTACGCAGATACGCAGTATTTT. The entire variable domain, with the rest obtained from reference TRBV30 and TRBJ2-3, is as follows: SQTIHQWPATLVQPVGSPLSLECTVEGTSNPNLYWYRQAAGRGLQLLFYSVGIGQISSEVPQNLSASRPQDRQFILSSKKLLLSDSGFYLCAWRQGYADTQYFGPGTRLTVL.

The chain combines TRBV5-4 with TRBJ2-3; D is perhaps TRBD2 (6 bases). The CDR3 length is 13 residues. V shed 2 bases and J shed 14 bases, with 18 bases lying between them. The V gene's germline CDR1 is SGHNT and CDR2 YYREEE (reference sequence). This CDR3 is CASSFYGGTFGYF. In DNA form, the CDR3 reads TGTGCCAGCAGCTTTTATGGGGGGACTTTCGGGTATTTT.

The rearrangement uses TRBV5-1 and TRBJ1-1; D is perhaps TRBD1 (5 bases). Looked up from germline, CDR1 is SGHRS and CDR2 is YFSETQ. V dropped 0 bases and J dropped 6 bases, with 9 bases sitting between them. This CDR3 comprises 13 residues. The CDR3 bases are TGCGCCAGCAGCTTGGCTGGGGGGGCTGAAGCTTTCTTT. This sequence encodes CASSLAGGAEAFF.

The chain couples TRBV7-6 to TRBJ1-5, with 9 bases matching TRBD1. CDR1 and CDR2 from the germline V gene are SGHVS and FNYEAQ. V shed 2 bases, J shed 1 base, and the junction held 12 bases outside the gene matches. This CDR3 has 19 residues. The CDR3: CASSLPGTGWGMSNQPQHF. In nucleotides, the CDR3 is TGTGCCAGCAGCTTACCCGGGACAGGGTGGGGGATGAGCAATCAGCCCCAGCATTTT.

The rearrangement joins TRBV28 to TRBJ1-4, with D perhaps TRBD1 (6 bases). Germline V gene lookup returns CDR1 MDHEN and CDR2 SYDVKM. This CDR3 spans 14 amino acids. V was pared by 6 bases and J by 11 bases, with 19 bases between. This chain's CDR3 is CASRETGALRKLFF. The CDR3 DNA is TGTGCCAGCAGGGAGACAGGCGCTTTGAGGAAACTGTTTTTT.